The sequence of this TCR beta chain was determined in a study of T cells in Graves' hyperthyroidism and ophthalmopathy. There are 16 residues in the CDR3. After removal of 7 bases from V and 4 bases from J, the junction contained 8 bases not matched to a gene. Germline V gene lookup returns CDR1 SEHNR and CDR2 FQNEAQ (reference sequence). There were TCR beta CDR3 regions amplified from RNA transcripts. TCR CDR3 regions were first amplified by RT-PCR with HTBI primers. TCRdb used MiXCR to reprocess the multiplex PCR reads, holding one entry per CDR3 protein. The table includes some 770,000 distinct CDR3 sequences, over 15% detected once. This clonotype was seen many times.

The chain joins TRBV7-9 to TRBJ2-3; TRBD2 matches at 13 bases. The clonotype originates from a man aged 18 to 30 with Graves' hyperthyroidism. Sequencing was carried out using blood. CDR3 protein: CASIQGLAGVSDTQYF. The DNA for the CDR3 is TGTGCCAGCATCCAAGGACTAGCGGGAGTTTCAGATACGCAGTATTTT.